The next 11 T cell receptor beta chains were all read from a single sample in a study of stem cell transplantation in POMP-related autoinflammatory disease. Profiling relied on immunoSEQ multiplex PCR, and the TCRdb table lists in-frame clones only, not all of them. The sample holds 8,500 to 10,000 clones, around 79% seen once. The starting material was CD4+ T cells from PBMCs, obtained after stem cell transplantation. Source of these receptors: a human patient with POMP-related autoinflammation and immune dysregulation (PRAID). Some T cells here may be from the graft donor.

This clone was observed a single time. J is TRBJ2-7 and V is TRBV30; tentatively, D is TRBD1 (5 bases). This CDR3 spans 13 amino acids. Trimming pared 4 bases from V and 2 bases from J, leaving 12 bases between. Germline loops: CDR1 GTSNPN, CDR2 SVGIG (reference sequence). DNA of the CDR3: TGTGCCTGGACTCCCCTGACAGCCTACGAGCAGTACTTC. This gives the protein CAWTPLTAYEQYF.

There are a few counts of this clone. DNA for the CDR3: TGTGCCACCTCTCGTGGCGGTCGGGGTTCACCCCTCCACTTT. The encoded protein is CATSRGGRGSPLHF. V is TRBV27 and J is TRBJ1-6; D unclear. This CDR3 is built from 14 residues. CDR1 is MNHEY, CDR2 SMNVEV, per germline (reference sequence). Trimming took 10 bases from V and 9 from J, leaving 19 bases between them.

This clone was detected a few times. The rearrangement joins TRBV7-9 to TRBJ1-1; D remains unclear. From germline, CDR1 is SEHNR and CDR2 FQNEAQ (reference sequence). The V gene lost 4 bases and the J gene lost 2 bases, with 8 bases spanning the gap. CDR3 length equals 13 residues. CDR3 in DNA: TGTGCCAGCAGCTCCCAGGCTAACACTGAAGCTTTCTTT. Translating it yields CASSSQANTEAFF.

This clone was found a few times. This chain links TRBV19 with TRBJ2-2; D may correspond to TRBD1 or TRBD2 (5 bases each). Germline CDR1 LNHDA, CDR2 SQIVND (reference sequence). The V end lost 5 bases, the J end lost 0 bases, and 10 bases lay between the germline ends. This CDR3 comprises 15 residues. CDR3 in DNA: TGTGCCAGTAGTCGGGGCTGGACGAACACCGGGGAGCTGTTTTTT. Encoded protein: CASSRGWTNTGELFF. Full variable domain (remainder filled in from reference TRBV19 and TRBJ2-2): DGGITQSPKYLFRKEGQNVTLSCEQNLNHDAMYWYRQDPGQGLRLIYYSQIVNDFQKGDIAEGYSVSREKKESFPLTVTSAQKNPTAFYLCASSRGWTNTGELFFGEGSRLTVL.

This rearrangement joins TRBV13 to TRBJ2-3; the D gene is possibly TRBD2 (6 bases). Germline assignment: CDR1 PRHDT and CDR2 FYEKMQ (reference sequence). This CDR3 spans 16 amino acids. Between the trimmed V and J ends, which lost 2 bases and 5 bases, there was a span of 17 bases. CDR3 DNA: TGTGCCAGCAGCTTATTTTTGGGGGGAACGATAGATACGCAGTATTTT. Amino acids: CASSLFLGGTIDTQYF.

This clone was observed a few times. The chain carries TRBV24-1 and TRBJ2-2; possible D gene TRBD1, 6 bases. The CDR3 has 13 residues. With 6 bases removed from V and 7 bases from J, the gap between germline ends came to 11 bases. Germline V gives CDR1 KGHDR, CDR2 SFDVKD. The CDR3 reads CATSTAGVGELFF. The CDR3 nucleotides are TGTGCCACCAGTACCGCAGGGGTCGGGGAGCTGTTTTTT.

CDR3 sequence (DNA): TGCAGCGTTGAGACTGGGGCCACCCCCTCCGGAGCGCAGTATTTT. It specifies CSVETGATPSGAQYF. The V gene is TRBV29-1, the J gene TRBJ2-3, with D possibly matching TRBD1 (5 bases). Germline CDR1 reads SQVTM; CDR2 reads ANQGSEA. This CDR3 is built from 15 residues. V shed 3 bases and J shed 10 bases, with 23 bases lying between them.

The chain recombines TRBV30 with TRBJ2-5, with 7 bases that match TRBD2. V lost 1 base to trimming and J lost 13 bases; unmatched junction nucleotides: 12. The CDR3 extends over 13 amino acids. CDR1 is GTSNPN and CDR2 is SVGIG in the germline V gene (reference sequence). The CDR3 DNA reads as TGTGCCTGGAGTGCGTCGGGGAGGGCGCGTCTGTACTTC. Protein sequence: CAWSASGRARLYF.

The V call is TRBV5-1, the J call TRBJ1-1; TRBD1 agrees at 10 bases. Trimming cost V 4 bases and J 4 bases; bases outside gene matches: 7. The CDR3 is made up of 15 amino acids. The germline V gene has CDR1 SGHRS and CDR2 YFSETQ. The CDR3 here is CASSPWTGGSTEAFF. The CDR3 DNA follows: TGCGCCAGCAGCCCGTGGACAGGGGGAAGCACTGAAGCTTTCTTT.

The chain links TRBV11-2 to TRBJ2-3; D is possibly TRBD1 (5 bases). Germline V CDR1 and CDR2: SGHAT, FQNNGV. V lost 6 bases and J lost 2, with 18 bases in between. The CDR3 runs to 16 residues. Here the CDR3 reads CASSLTRQQLTDTQYF. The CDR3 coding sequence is TGTGCCAGCAGTCTCACCCGACAGCAACTCACAGATACGCAGTATTTT.

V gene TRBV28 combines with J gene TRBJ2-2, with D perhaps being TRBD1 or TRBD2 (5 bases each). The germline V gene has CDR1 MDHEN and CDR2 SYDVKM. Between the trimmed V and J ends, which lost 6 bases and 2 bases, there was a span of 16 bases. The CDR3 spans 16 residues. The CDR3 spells CASSNTRGGNTGELFF. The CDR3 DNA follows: TGTGCCAGCAGCAATACGAGGGGCGGCAACACCGGGGAGCTGTTTTTT. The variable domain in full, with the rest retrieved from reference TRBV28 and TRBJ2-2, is DVKVTQSSRYLVKRTGEKVFLECVQDMDHENMFWYRQDPGLGLRLIYFSYDVKMKEKGDIPEGYSVSREKKERFSLILESASTNQTSMYLCASSNTRGGNTGELFFGEGSRLTVL.